Each of the 27 T cell receptor beta chains below was sequenced from the same sample in a study of control samples from healthy donors and cancer patients (dated by TCRdb to between 2020 and 2021). The library relied on the immunoSEQ multiplex PCR assay. In TCRdb, the immuneACCESS table is reduced to in-frame sequences with V and J assigned. These tables do not hold every clone; where another copy was compared, an unresolved V gene accounts for under half, and the others remain unexplained. In this sample the table shows about 120,000 clones, over 75% of which occur a single time. The ten largest clones take up about 1.1% of the sample. The sequencing sample was made of PBMCs. Every receptor here comes from a woman between 45 and 65 years old with colorectal cancer.

The chain uses TRBV9 and TRBJ2-1, with D uncertain. Trimming took off 3 bases at V and 7 bases at J, with 14 bases between the two ends. This CDR3 is built from 14 residues. Germline CDR1 reads SGDLS; CDR2 reads YYNGEE. CDR3 DNA: TGTGCCAGCAGCGATTCGGACGGTATTAATGAGCAGTTCTTC. This sequence encodes CASSDSDGINEQFF.

The J gene is TRBJ1-1, the V gene TRBV30; 9 bases fit TRBD1. The CDR3 totals 15 residues. The V gene's germline CDR1 is GTSNPN and CDR2 SVGIG (reference sequence). The ends lost 7 bases at V and 4 bases at J; junction bases unmatched: 13. CDR3 protein: CASTGGSLWGTEAFF. CDR3 DNA sequence: TGTGCCTCTACAGGGGGCTCTCTATGGGGCACTGAAGCTTTCTTT. Complete variable domain (other parts from reference TRBV30 and TRBJ1-1): SQTIHQWPATLVQPVGSPLSLECTVEGTSNPNLYWYRQAAGRGLQLLFYSVGIGQISSEVPQNLSASRPQDRQFILSSKKLLLSDSGFYLCASTGGSLWGTEAFFGQGTRLTVV.

The chain joins TRBV18 to TRBJ2-6, with D unresolved. Trimming stripped 5 bases from V and 0 bases from J, with 8 bases between. The germline gives CDR1 KGHSH, CDR2 LQKENI. The CDR3 has 15 residues. The CDR3 DNA follows: TGTGCCAGCTCAACGGCTTCCTCTGGGGCCAACGTCCTGACTTTC. This gives the protein CASSTASSGANVLTF.

The J gene is TRBJ2-2, the V gene TRBV7-3; D is unclear. Germline V lookup: CDR1 SGHTA, CDR2 FQGTGA. Trimming stripped 5 bases from V and 2 bases from J, with 3 bases between. The CDR3 has 12 residues. The CDR3 protein is CASSHNTGELFF. In nucleotides, the CDR3 is TGTGCCAGCAGCCATAACACCGGGGAGCTGTTTTTT.

The rearrangement uses TRBV28 and TRBJ2-7; a weak D match, TRBD1 (6 bases). V lost 2 bases and J 0 bases, leaving 14 bases between the germline ends. Germline V lookup: CDR1 MDHEN, CDR2 SYDVKM. This CDR3 spans 16 amino acids. Written as DNA, the CDR3 is TGTGCCAGCAGTTTAGGATCCGACAGGAGCTCCTACGAGCAGTACTTC. It codes for CASSLGSDRSSYEQYF.

V usage is TRBV7-3 and J usage is TRBJ2-1, with 7 bases that match TRBD2. Per germline, CDR1 SGHTA and CDR2 FQGTGA. J gave up 0 bases and V 4 bases, and 3 bases lay outside the gene matches. This CDR3 is built from 15 residues. In DNA, the CDR3 is TGTGCCAGCAGCTATGGCGGGAGCTCCTACAATGAGCAGTTCTTC. Residues: CASSYGGSSYNEQFF.

The chain carries TRBV9 and TRBJ1-4; D is uncertain. The V end was cut by 1 base, the J end by 7 bases, with 14 bases between. In germline, CDR1 is SGDLS, CDR2 YYNGEE. The CDR3 runs to 15 residues. CDR3 DNA sequence: TGTGCCAGCAGCGTAAGTGCGGCATTCGGTGAAAAACTGTTTTTT. Translating it yields CASSVSAAFGEKLFF. The full variable domain, with the rest looked up from reference TRBV9 and TRBJ1-4, is DSGVTQTPKHLITATGQRVTLRCSPRSGDLSVYWYQQSLDQGLQFLIQYYNGEERAKGNILERFSAQQFPDLHSELNLSSLELGDSALYFCASSVSAAFGEKLFFGSGTQLSVL.

This clone was seen just once. The V gene is TRBV7-3, the J gene TRBJ1-1, with 11 bases fitting TRBD1. The V segment lost 5 bases and the J segment 7 bases; nucleotides outside the gene matches: 3. CDR3 length equals 13 residues. CDR1 is SGHTA and CDR2 is FQGTGA in the germline V gene. CDR3 protein: CASSRGTGGEAFF. In nucleotides, the CDR3 is TGTGCCAGCAGCCGAGGGACAGGGGGTGAAGCTTTCTTT.

V gene TRBV6-5 combines with J gene TRBJ1-2; tentative D call: TRBD1 (5 bases). The CDR3 runs to 15 residues. Per the germline V gene, CDR1 is MNHEY and CDR2 is SVGAGI. Trimming shortened V by 5 bases and J by 8 bases, and 21 bases separated the two germline ends. The CDR3: CASSPTQGALWGYTF. In nucleotides, the CDR3 is TGTGCCAGCAGTCCGACGCAGGGAGCCCTTTGGGGCTACACCTTC.

In its sample, this clone was seen once. The chain links TRBV19 to TRBJ1-6; D may be TRBD1 (6 bases). The CDR3 has 16 residues. In germline, CDR1 is LNHDA, CDR2 SQIVND (reference sequence). V lost 3 bases and J lost 2, with 11 bases in between. This CDR3 reads CASSISRGTYNSPLHF. The CDR3, as DNA: TGTGCCAGTAGTATCTCGAGGGGGACCTATAATTCACCCCTCCACTTT. Variable domain in full (rest from reference TRBV19 and TRBJ1-6): DGGITQSPKYLFRKEGQNVTLSCEQNLNHDAMYWYRQDPGQGLRLIYYSQIVNDFQKGDIAEGYSVSREKKESFPLTVTSAQKNPTAFYLCASSISRGTYNSPLHFGNGTRLTVT.

V gene TRBV2 combines with J gene TRBJ2-7, with D unclear. V lost 4 bases, J lost 2 bases, and 9 bases lay in between. CDR1 is SNHLY and CDR2 is FYNNEI in the germline V gene. The CDR3 runs to 13 residues. CDR3 DNA sequence: TGTGCCAGCAGTGTTGGCAGGACCTACGAGCAGTACTTC. The encoded protein is CASSVGRTYEQYF.

The chain links TRBV24-1 to TRBJ2-1; D is perhaps TRBD1 (6 bases). Germline CDR1 KGHDR, CDR2 SFDVKD. The V and J ends lost 1 base and 4 bases respectively, with 13 bases between them. The CDR3 runs 16 residues. CDR3 coding DNA: TGTGCCACCAGTGATTTTGGGGGCGACGATTACAATGAGCAGTTCTTC. Translated, it gives CATSDFGGDDYNEQFF.

The rearrangement links TRBV2 to TRBJ2-7, with a weak D call TRBD2 (5 bases). The length of the CDR3 is 13 residues. The V gene lost 1 base and the J gene lost 6 bases, with 10 bases spanning the gap. Per germline, CDR1 SNHLY and CDR2 FYNNEI. The CDR3: CASSEVRSGEQYF. DNA of the CDR3: TGTGCCAGCAGTGAAGTAAGGAGCGGCGAGCAGTACTTC. The full variable domain, rest sourced from reference TRBV2 and TRBJ2-7, is EPEVTQTPSHQVTQMGQEVILRCVPISNHLYFYWYRQILGQKVEFLVSFYNNEISEKSEIFDDQFSVERPDGSNFTLKIRSTKLEDSAMYFCASSEVRSGEQYFGPGTRLTVT.

The chain carries TRBV5-3 and TRBJ2-1, with 11 bases lining up with TRBD2. TRBV5-3 is placed among ORFs of uncertain function. The CDR3 totals 15 residues. With 2 bases clipped from V and 8 bases from J, the junction kept 6 bases outside the gene matches. The CDR3: CARSLELAGVHEQFF. The CDR3 DNA follows: TGTGCCAGAAGCTTAGAACTAGCGGGAGTCCATGAGCAGTTCTTC.

The J gene is TRBJ1-2, the V gene TRBV27, with a possible D match to TRBD1 (5 bases). The length of the CDR3 is 14 residues. Trimming cost V 3 bases and J 4 bases, with 12 bases left between them. In germline, CDR1 is MNHEY, CDR2 SMNVEV (reference sequence). The chain's CDR3 is CASSLTRGGYGYTF. The CDR3 DNA follows: TGTGCCAGCAGTTTGACACGGGGGGGCTATGGCTACACCTTC.

This rearrangement joins TRBV5-6 to TRBJ2-2; 7 bases match TRBD1. CDR1 is SGHDT and CDR2 is YYEEEE in the germline V gene. The CDR3 is 14 amino acids. After removal of 0 bases from V and 6 bases from J, the junction contained 2 bases not matched to a gene. CDR3 nucleotides: TGTGCCAGCAGCTTGGTCCAGGGGGCCGGGGAGCTGTTTTTT. Translated: CASSLVQGAGELFF.

The rearrangement links TRBV7-8 to TRBJ2-7, with 10 bases that match TRBD1. CDR3 size: 15 residues. Per germline, CDR1 SGHVS and CDR2 FQNEAQ. V lost 5 bases and J lost 2; bases outside the gene matches: 6. The CDR3 here is CASSADRGLAYEQYF. CDR3 nucleotide sequence: TGTGCCAGCAGCGCGGACAGGGGGTTGGCCTACGAGCAGTACTTC.

The genes are TRBV10-3 and TRBJ2-2; D is tentatively TRBD1 or TRBD2 (5 bases each). Per germline, CDR1 ENHRY and CDR2 SYGVKD. The V gene lost 6 bases and the J gene lost 0 bases, with 14 bases spanning the gap. The CDR3 is made up of 16 amino acids. The DNA for the CDR3 is TGTGCCATCAGCGCTGGGACCGGCTCGAACACCGGGGAGCTGTTTTTT. Its protein product is CAISAGTGSNTGELFF.

This chain connects TRBV28 to TRBJ1-4; TRBD1 is a possible D gene (5 bases). CDR1 and CDR2 (germline): MDHEN, SYDVKM. CDR3 length: 14 residues. Trimming left V 8 bases short and J 5 bases short, with 15 bases between. CDR3 sequence: CASGRLGTNEKLFF. In nucleotides, the CDR3 is TGTGCCAGCGGACGTCTGGGGACCAATGAAAAACTGTTTTTT.

The chain combines TRBV20-1 with TRBJ2-7; no firm D call. The germline V and J ends were trimmed by 6 bases and 6 bases, with 12 bases remaining between them. The CDR3 has 11 residues. Germline lookup yields CDR1 DFQATT and CDR2 SNEGSKA (reference sequence). The CDR3 nucleotides are TGCAGTGCCGCTCCCTCGGGCGAGCAGTACTTC. Amino acid sequence: CSAAPSGEQYF.

V gene TRBV29-1 combines with J gene TRBJ1-1; 7 positions agree with TRBD1. The CDR3 totals 14 residues. Trimming took 6 bases from V and 7 from J; bases not matched to a gene: 14. CDR1 is SQVTM and CDR2 is ANQGSEA in the germline V gene. Here the CDR3 reads CSVGDRVLLGEAFF. CDR3 bases: TGCAGCGTAGGAGACAGGGTCCTGCTCGGTGAAGCTTTCTTT.

V gene TRBV6-2 or TRBV6-3 combines with J gene TRBJ1-1; TRBD1 is a possible D gene (6 bases). The CDR3 has 13 residues. Germline V lookup: CDR1 MNHEY, CDR2 SVGEGT. Trimming shortened V by 0 bases and J by 11 bases, and 13 bases separated the two germline ends. The CDR3 DNA reads TGTGCCAGCAGTTACTCTCTCGGACAGTTTGCTTTCTTT. Translating it yields CASSYSLGQFAFF.

The gene calls are TRBV25-1 and TRBJ2-3; 7 positions agree with TRBD2. The CDR3 consists of 15 residues. Per the germline V gene, CDR1 is MGHDK and CDR2 is SYGVNS. V lost 7 bases and J lost 1; bases outside the gene matches: 8. CDR3 loop: CASTGGRSGTDTQYF. CDR3 nucleotide sequence: TGTGCCAGCACCGGGGGGAGGTCCGGCACAGATACGCAGTATTTT. The variable domain in full, completed from reference TRBV25-1 and TRBJ2-3, reads EADIYQTPRYLVIGTGKKITLECSQTMGHDKMYWYQQDPGMELHLIHYSYGVNSTEKGDLSSESTVSRIRTEHFPLTLESARPSHTSQYLCASTGGRSGTDTQYFGPGTRLTVL.

The chain links TRBV18 to TRBJ2-7, with D unclear. Trimming stripped 2 bases from V and 5 bases from J, with 7 bases between. Germline assignment: CDR1 KGHSH and CDR2 LQKENI. This CDR3 has 12 residues. CDR3 sequence reads: CASSPGLDEQYF. Written as DNA, the CDR3 is TGTGCCAGCTCACCAGGGCTCGACGAGCAGTACTTC.

This clone was picked up a small number of times. The gene calls are TRBV5-1 and TRBJ1-2; 8 nucleotides match TRBD1. The CDR3 sequence is 16 residues long. Germline V gives CDR1 SGHRS, CDR2 YFSETQ. J was trimmed by 3 bases and V by 4 bases; bases with no gene match: 11. The CDR3 loop reads CASSPEGAGGHYGYTF. The CDR3 DNA follows: TGCGCCAGCAGCCCGGAGGGGGCAGGGGGCCACTATGGCTACACCTTC.

The V gene is TRBV29-1, the J gene TRBJ2-7, with 14 bases lining up with TRBD2. The CDR3 totals 14 residues. J gave up 6 bases and V 1 base, and 2 bases lay outside the gene matches. CDR1 SQVTM and CDR2 ANQGSEA come from the germline V gene. DNA of the CDR3: TGCAGCGTTGAAGGGACTAGCGGGAGGTTCGAGCAGTACTTC. This codes for CSVEGTSGRFEQYF.

The CDR3 nucleotides are TGTGCCAGCAGCGGTGGGACCATGAACACTGAAGCTTTCTTT. This gives the protein CASSGGTMNTEAFF. V usage is TRBV9 and J usage is TRBJ1-1; maybe TRBD1 (5 bases). The CDR3 has 14 amino acids. Germline V gene data show CDR1 as SGDLS and CDR2 as YYNGEE. The V and J ends lost 3 bases and 0 bases respectively, with 9 bases between them.